The clone carrying this T cell receptor (beta chain) was recorded a few times. Relative to the germline gene, one junction end is altered; a read error may explain this. The CDR3 totals 14 residues. CDR1 KGHDR and CDR2 SFDVKD come from the germline V gene. The data originate from a study of blood T cell repertoires in COVID-19. Overall study context: T cells, B-cell-depleted T cells, or PBMCs supplied cDNA or gDNA.

Per the original data handling: Reference gene primer amplification in the assay estimated nucleated cell counts. The assay was immunoSEQ multiplex PCR, and TCRdb's table has in-frame clones only and misses some. V and J calls plus clone size are reproduced from that table; the DNA served to infer D and trimming. The sample has 80,000 to 95,000 clones, roughly 86% seen once. The TCR originated in a man aged 65-85 years with acute or convalescent COVID-19. The V gene is TRBV24-1, the J gene TRBJ2-1; TRBD2 matches at 10 bases. Sequencing input: peripheral blood. Here the CDR3 DNA reads TGTGCCATCAGTCCTAGCGGGAGTTACAATGAGCAGTTCTTC. The encoded protein is CAISPSGSYNEQFF.